The rows below give T cell receptor beta chains drawn from one sample of a study of blood T cell repertoires in COVID-19. This table comes from immunoSEQ multiplex PCR, and its TCRdb copy is limited to in-frame clones, with some not included. The sample holds roughly 200,000 clones, approximately 84% seen once. Sequenced material: peripheral blood. These receptors were obtained from a man in his fifties or sixties with active or convalescent COVID-19. Both conserved end residues are part of each CDR3. D genes are given only for firm matches. A clone size is listed for some rows: how often the clone was seen (once, few, many), or a class if it is expanded.

D gene: TRBD1; V gene: TRBV10-3; J gene: TRBJ2-6; clone size: .; CDR3 DNA: TGTGCCATCAGTTGGACAGGGGGCGAGTCTGGGGCCAACGTCCTGACTTTC; CDR3 protein: CAISWTGGESGANVLTF
D gene: .; V gene: TRBV9; J gene: TRBJ1-3; clone size: .; CDR3 DNA: TGTGCCAGCAGCGCATTACAGGGTTCCTCTGGAAACACCATATATTTT; CDR3 protein: CASSALQGSSGNTIYF
D gene: .; V gene: TRBV5-4; J gene: TRBJ2-3; clone size: .; CDR3 DNA: TGTGCCAGCAGCGCCGCCCCGGCCGCGGGGGCGCCGTCTGCCACAGATACGCAGTATTTT; CDR3 protein: CASSAAPAAGAPSATDTQYF
D gene: .; V gene: TRBV10-3; J gene: TRBJ1-2; clone size: .; CDR3 DNA: TGTGCCATCGAAACGGGGAACTATGGCTACACCTTC; CDR3 protein: CAIETGNYGYTF
D gene: TRBD2; V gene: TRBV7-9; J gene: TRBJ2-1; clone size: many; CDR3 DNA: TGTGCCAGCAGCTCGACCGCTAGCGGGGGGGCCCACAATGAGCAGTTCTTC; CDR3 protein: CASSSTASGGAHNEQFF
D gene: .; V gene: TRBV28; J gene: TRBJ1-6; clone size: .; CDR3 DNA: TGTGCCAGCACCAGGACATACTATAATTCACCCCTCCACTTT; CDR3 protein: CASTRTYYNSPLHF
D gene: TRBD2; V gene: TRBV6-2/TRBV6-3; J gene: TRBJ2-3; clone size: .; CDR3 DNA: TGTGCCAGCAGTAGCGGGGGGGCATCAGATACGCAGTATTTT; CDR3 protein: CASSSGGASDTQYF
D gene: TRBD2; V gene: TRBV4-1; J gene: TRBJ2-7; clone size: .; CDR3 DNA: TGCGCCAGCAGCCACTTAGCGGGGGGGCCGTACGAGCAGTACTTC; CDR3 protein: CASSHLAGGPYEQYF
D gene: TRBD1; V gene: TRBV14; J gene: TRBJ2-7; clone size: .; CDR3 DNA: TGTGCCAGCAGCCAACGCACCCCGGGACAGGGTGTGTACGAGCAGTACTTC; CDR3 protein: CASSQRTPGQGVYEQYF
D gene: TRBD1; V gene: TRBV9; J gene: TRBJ2-2; clone size: .; CDR3 DNA: TGTGCCAGCAGCGTAGCGCCGGGACAGGGCGTCCACGGGGAGCTGTTTTTT; CDR3 protein: CASSVAPGQGVHGELFF
D gene: .; V gene: TRBV6-5; J gene: TRBJ2-1; clone size: once; CDR3 DNA: TGTGCCAGCAGCTCCCTCTCCTCCAATGAGCAGTTCTTC; CDR3 protein: CASSSLSSNEQFF
D gene: TRBD1; V gene: TRBV2; J gene: TRBJ1-1; clone size: .; CDR3 DNA: TGTGCCAGCAGACAGGGGGGCACTGAAGCTTTCTTT; CDR3 protein: CASRQGGTEAFF
D gene: .; V gene: TRBV5-4; J gene: TRBJ2-5; clone size: once; CDR3 DNA: TGTGCCAGCAGCCCGGGGACACTCCCCGCCCAAGAGACCCAGTACTTC; CDR3 protein: CASSPGTLPAQETQYF
D gene: TRBD1; V gene: TRBV6-1; J gene: TRBJ1-3; clone size: once; CDR3 DNA: TGTGCCAGCAGTGAAAGGGGCGTGAGCAGGGGGCGTTTTGACACCATATATTTT; CDR3 protein: CASSERGVSRGRFDTIYF
D gene: .; V gene: TRBV9; J gene: TRBJ2-1; clone size: .; CDR3 DNA: TGTGCCAGCAGCGTAGCGGGTAGCCGAGACAATGAGCAGTTCTTC; CDR3 protein: CASSVAGSRDNEQFF
D gene: TRBD1; V gene: TRBV7-9; J gene: TRBJ2-1; clone size: .; CDR3 DNA: TGTGCCAGCAGGTCCGGGACAGGGTCCTTTGAGCAGTTCTTC; CDR3 protein: CASRSGTGSFEQFF
D gene: TRBD1; V gene: TRBV6-5; J gene: TRBJ1-5; clone size: .; CDR3 DNA: TGTGCCAGCAGACGGACAGGGCGCAATCAGCCCCAGCATTTT; CDR3 protein: CASRRTGRNQPQHF
D gene: TRBD1; V gene: TRBV19; J gene: TRBJ1-5; clone size: .; CDR3 DNA: TGTGCCAGTAGGAGTCGACAGGGGAATCAGCCCCAGCATTTT; CDR3 protein: CASRSRQGNQPQHF
D gene: TRBD1; V gene: TRBV4-2; J gene: TRBJ1-2; clone size: .; CDR3 DNA: TGTGCCAGCAGCTCCTCCGGGACAGACTATGGCTACACCTTC; CDR3 protein: CASSSSGTDYGYTF
D gene: .; V gene: TRBV28; J gene: TRBJ1-1; clone size: .; CDR3 DNA: TGTGCCAGCAGTTTAGCCCTGGGGAGGGCGAACACTGAAGCTTTCTTT; CDR3 protein: CASSLALGRANTEAFF
D gene: .; V gene: TRBV9; J gene: TRBJ1-3; clone size: .; CDR3 DNA: TGTGCCAGCAGCGTAGGGAGCTCTGGAAACACCATATATTTT; CDR3 protein: CASSVGSSGNTIYF
D gene: TRBD1; V gene: TRBV28; J gene: TRBJ2-7; clone size: few; CDR3 DNA: TGTGCCAGCAGTCTTCCTGCGGGACAGGGGTACGAGCAGTACTTC; CDR3 protein: CASSLPAGQGYEQYF
D gene: TRBD1; V gene: TRBV3-1/TRBV3-2; J gene: TRBJ1-1; clone size: .; CDR3 DNA: TGTGCCAGCAGCCCCAGGGGGGACACTGAAGCTTTCTTT; CDR3 protein: CASSPRGDTEAFF
D gene: .; V gene: TRBV6-5; J gene: TRBJ2-3; clone size: few; CDR3 DNA: TGTGCCAGCGGGGGCCTCACAGATACGCAGTATTTT; CDR3 protein: CASGGLTDTQYF
D gene: .; V gene: TRBV28; J gene: TRBJ1-2; clone size: once; CDR3 DNA: TGTGCCAGCAGCCCTTCTAACTATGGCTACACCTTC; CDR3 protein: CASSPSNYGYTF
D gene: .; V gene: TRBV27; J gene: TRBJ1-1; clone size: .; CDR3 DNA: TGTGCCAGCAGCGTGACTGGCGGGGGAACTGAAGCTTTCTTT; CDR3 protein: CASSVTGGGTEAFF
D gene: .; V gene: TRBV18; J gene: TRBJ2-5; clone size: .; CDR3 DNA: TGTGCCAGCTCACCACTGGACACCCGAGAGACCCAGTACTTC; CDR3 protein: CASSPLDTRETQYF
D gene: .; V gene: TRBV19; J gene: TRBJ2-1; clone size: .; CDR3 DNA: TGTGCCAGTAGTATAGATACAGATTACAATGAGCAGTTCTTC; CDR3 protein: CASSIDTDYNEQFF
D gene: .; V gene: TRBV9; J gene: TRBJ2-1; clone size: once; CDR3 DNA: TGTGCCAGCAGCGTAGAACAGGGCCCGTACAATGAGCAGTTCTTC; CDR3 protein: CASSVEQGPYNEQFF
D gene: .; V gene: TRBV11-1; J gene: TRBJ2-6; clone size: .; CDR3 DNA: TGTGCCAGCAGCGCACAGGAACCCTCTGGGGCCAACGTCCTGACTTTC; CDR3 protein: CASSAQEPSGANVLTF
D gene: .; V gene: TRBV5-6; J gene: TRBJ1-1; clone size: .; CDR3 DNA: TGTGCCAGCAGCTTGCAAGCACCGAACACTGAAGCTTTCTTT; CDR3 protein: CASSLQAPNTEAFF
D gene: TRBD1; V gene: TRBV6-5; J gene: TRBJ2-7; clone size: .; CDR3 DNA: TGTGCCAGCAGTTACACCTCCGGGACAGGGGCGGAAGAGCAGTACTTC; CDR3 protein: CASSYTSGTGAEEQYF
D gene: TRBD1; V gene: TRBV7-9; J gene: TRBJ1-1; clone size: .; CDR3 DNA: TGTGCCAGCAGCCACAGGGGTATAGCTGAAGCTTTCTTT; CDR3 protein: CASSHRGIAEAFF
D gene: .; V gene: TRBV9; J gene: TRBJ2-5; clone size: .; CDR3 DNA: TGTGCCAGCAGCGCCTGGGGGCCGGAGACCCAGTACTTC; CDR3 protein: CASSAWGPETQYF
D gene: .; V gene: TRBV18; J gene: TRBJ1-6; clone size: .; CDR3 DNA: TGTGCCAGCTCACCACCGTCCTCTCCGAGTAATTCACCCCTCCACTTT; CDR3 protein: CASSPPSSPSNSPLHF
D gene: .; V gene: TRBV5-1; J gene: TRBJ2-2; clone size: .; CDR3 DNA: TGCGCCAGCAGCTTGGTATCGGACACCGGGGAGCTGTTTTTT; CDR3 protein: CASSLVSDTGELFF
D gene: TRBD1; V gene: TRBV29-1; J gene: TRBJ1-1; clone size: .; CDR3 DNA: TGCAGCGTTAATACAGGGGGCGCTAACACTGAAGCTTTCTTT; CDR3 protein: CSVNTGGANTEAFF
D gene: TRBD1; V gene: TRBV7-2; J gene: TRBJ2-1; clone size: .; CDR3 DNA: TGTGCCAGCAGCTTAGCTGGGACAGGGGGCGATGAGCAGTTCTTC; CDR3 protein: CASSLAGTGGDEQFF
D gene: TRBD2; V gene: TRBV24-1; J gene: TRBJ2-3; clone size: once; CDR3 DNA: TGTGCCACCAGTGACCTGAGGACGGGGGGGCTCACAGATACGCAGTATTTT; CDR3 protein: CATSDLRTGGLTDTQYF
D gene: TRBD1; V gene: TRBV9; J gene: TRBJ2-7; clone size: .; CDR3 DNA: TGTGCCAGCGGACAGGGGGCTTACTCCTACGAGCAGTACTTC; CDR3 protein: CASGQGAYSYEQYF